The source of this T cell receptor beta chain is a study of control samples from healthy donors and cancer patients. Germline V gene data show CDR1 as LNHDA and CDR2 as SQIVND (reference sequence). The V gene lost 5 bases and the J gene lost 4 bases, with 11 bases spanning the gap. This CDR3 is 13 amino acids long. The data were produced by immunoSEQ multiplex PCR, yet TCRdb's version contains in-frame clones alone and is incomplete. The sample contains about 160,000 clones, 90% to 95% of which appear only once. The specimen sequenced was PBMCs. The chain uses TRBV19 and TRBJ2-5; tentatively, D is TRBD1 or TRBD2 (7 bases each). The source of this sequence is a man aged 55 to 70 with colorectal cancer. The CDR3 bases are TGTGCCAGTAGTTCAGGGGGGGCAGAGACCCAGTACTTC. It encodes CASSSGGAETQYF.